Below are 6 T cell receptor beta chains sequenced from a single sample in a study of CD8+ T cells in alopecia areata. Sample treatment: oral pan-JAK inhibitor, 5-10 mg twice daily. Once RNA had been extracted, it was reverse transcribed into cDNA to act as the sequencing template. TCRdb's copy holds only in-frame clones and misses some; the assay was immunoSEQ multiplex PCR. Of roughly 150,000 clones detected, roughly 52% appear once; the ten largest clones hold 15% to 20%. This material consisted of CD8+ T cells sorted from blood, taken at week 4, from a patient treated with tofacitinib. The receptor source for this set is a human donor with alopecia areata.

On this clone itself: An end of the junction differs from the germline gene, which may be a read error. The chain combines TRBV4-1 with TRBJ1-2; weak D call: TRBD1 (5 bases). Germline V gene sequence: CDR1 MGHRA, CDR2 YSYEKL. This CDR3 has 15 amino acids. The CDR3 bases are TGTGCCAGCAGCCCAGCGGTGGGGGATAACTATGGCTACACCTTC. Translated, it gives CASSPAVGDNYGYTF.

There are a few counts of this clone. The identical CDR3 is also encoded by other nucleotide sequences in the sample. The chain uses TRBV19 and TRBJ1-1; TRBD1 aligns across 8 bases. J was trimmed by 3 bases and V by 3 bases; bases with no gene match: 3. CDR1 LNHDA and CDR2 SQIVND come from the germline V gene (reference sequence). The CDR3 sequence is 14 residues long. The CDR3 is CASSIGQGYTEAFF. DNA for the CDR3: TGTGCCAGTAGTATCGGACAGGGTTACACTGAAGCTTTCTTT.

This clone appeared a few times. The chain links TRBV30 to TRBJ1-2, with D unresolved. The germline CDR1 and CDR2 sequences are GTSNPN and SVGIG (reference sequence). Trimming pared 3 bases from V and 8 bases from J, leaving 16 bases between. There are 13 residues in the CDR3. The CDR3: CAWSDEAEKGYTF. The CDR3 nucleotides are TGTGCCTGGAGCGACGAGGCCGAGAAGGGCTACACCTTC.

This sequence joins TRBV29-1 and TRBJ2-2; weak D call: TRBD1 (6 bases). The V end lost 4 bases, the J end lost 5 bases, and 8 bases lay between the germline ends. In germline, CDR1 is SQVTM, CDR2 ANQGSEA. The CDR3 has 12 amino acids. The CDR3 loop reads CSVARGTGELFF. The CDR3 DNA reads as TGCAGCGTTGCCAGGGGAACCGGGGAGCTGTTTTTT.

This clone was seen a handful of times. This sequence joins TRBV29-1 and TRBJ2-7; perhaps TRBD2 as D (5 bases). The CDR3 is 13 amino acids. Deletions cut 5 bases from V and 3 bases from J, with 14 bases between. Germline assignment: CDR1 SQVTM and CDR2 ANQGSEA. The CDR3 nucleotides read TGCAGCGTTCGCCCCCTGGGAGACTACGAGCAGTACTTC. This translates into CSVRPLGDYEQYF.

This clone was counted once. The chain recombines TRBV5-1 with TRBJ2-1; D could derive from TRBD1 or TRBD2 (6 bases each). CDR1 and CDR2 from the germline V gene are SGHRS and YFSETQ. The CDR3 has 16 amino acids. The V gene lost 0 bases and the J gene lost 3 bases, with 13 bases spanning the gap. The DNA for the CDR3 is TGCGCCAGCAGCTTGGCGGGGGCGGAATTCTACAATGAGCAGTTCTTC. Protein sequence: CASSLAGAEFYNEQFF.